These 8 T cell receptor beta chains originate from one sample sequenced in a study of cytomegalovirus exposure and HLA in healthy donors. The PCR employed 60 Vbeta primers together with 13 Jbeta primers. Sequenced by immunoSEQ multiplex PCR; TCRdb stores in-frame clones only, minus some. The sample yields about 100,000 clones, approximately 70% seen once. Sequencing input: PBMCs. The receptors stem from a middle-aged man in good health and CMV-seropositive.

The CDR3 DNA is TGTGCCAGCAGCCGGGAGAGGGATACGCAGTATTTT. This translates into CASSRERDTQYF. J is TRBJ2-3 and V is TRBV7-9, with D maybe TRBD2 (6 bases). Trimming stripped 5 bases from V and 6 bases from J, with 9 bases between. CDR1 SEHNR and CDR2 FQNEAQ come from the germline V gene (reference sequence). The CDR3 has 12 amino acids.

This sequence joins TRBV6-6 and TRBJ1-5; 7 bases are shared with TRBD1. From germline, CDR1 is MNHNY and CDR2 SVGAGI (reference sequence). The CDR3 totals 15 residues. The J segment lost 1 base and the V segment lost 2 bases, leaving 2 bases of the junction unmatched. As DNA, the CDR3 is TGTGCCAGCAGTTACCTACAGGGGAGCAATCAGCCCCAGCATTTT. It specifies CASSYLQGSNQPQHF.

This chain connects TRBV9 to TRBJ2-1; TRBD1 matches 10 bases. J was trimmed by 5 bases and V by 3 bases; bases with no gene match: 5. From germline, CDR1 is SGDLS and CDR2 YYNGEE. The CDR3 loop spans 15 amino acids. DNA of the CDR3: TGTGCCAGCAGCGGCGGGGACAGGGGTCACAATGAGCAGTTCTTC. Protein sequence: CASSGGDRGHNEQFF.

V gene TRBV6-6 combines with J gene TRBJ2-7, with 7 bases aligning to TRBD1. The CDR3 is 12 amino acids. Trimming at V came to 6 bases and at J to 7 bases, leaving 6 bases not matched to a gene. Per germline, CDR1 MNHNY and CDR2 SVGAGI (reference sequence). CDR3: CASRHGTVEQYF. CDR3 coding DNA: TGTGCCAGCAGACATGGGACAGTTGAGCAGTACTTC.

This clone was seen just once. This chain joins TRBV6-5 and TRBJ1-2; D not certain. CDR1 and CDR2 from the germline V gene are MNHEY and SVGAGI. Trimming left V 6 bases short and J 3 bases short, with 14 bases between. The CDR3 runs 14 residues. As DNA, the CDR3 is TGTGCCAGCAGAGAGGCCCCCTGGGACTATGGCTACACCTTC. This encodes CASREAPWDYGYTF.

This chain joins TRBV30 and TRBJ2-3; D is ambiguous. The CDR3 has 11 amino acids. CDR1 is GTSNPN and CDR2 is SVGIG in the germline V gene (reference sequence). V was pared by 7 bases and J by 4 bases, with 9 bases between. The CDR3 loop is CASTVSDTQYF. The CDR3 DNA reads TGTGCCTCTACCGTTTCAGATACGCAGTATTTT.

This clone turned up a few times. CDR3 loop: CASSSPDSPDEQFF. The CDR3 bases are TGTGCCAGCAGTTCCCCCGACTCGCCAGATGAGCAGTTCTTC. V is TRBV28 and J is TRBJ2-1; D call uncertain. V was pared by 4 bases and J by 8 bases, with 15 bases between. Germline V gene sequence: CDR1 MDHEN, CDR2 SYDVKM. CDR3 length: 14 residues. Full variable domain (missing parts from reference TRBV28 and TRBJ2-1): DVKVTQSSRYLVKRTGEKVFLECVQDMDHENMFWYRQDPGLGLRLIYFSYDVKMKEKGDIPEGYSVSREKKERFSLILESASTNQTSMYLCASSSPDSPDEQFFGPGTRLTVL.

The V and J genes are TRBV7-3 and TRBJ2-1; a weak D match, TRBD2 (5 bases). From germline, CDR1 is SGHTA and CDR2 FQGTGA. The length of the CDR3 is 12 residues. V was shortened by 1 base and J by 11 bases, with 9 bases between the two germline ends. Here the CDR3 DNA reads TGTGCCAGCAGCTTAAACGGCGGGCAGCAGTTCTTC. It encodes CASSLNGGQQFF.